This TCR beta chain derives from a study of early stage breast cancer tumors. Whole-study context: Of around 15 invasive breast tumors, 11 to 12 were hormone receptor-positive, HER2-negative.

Profiled with immunoSEQ multiplex PCR; TCRdb holds only in-frame clones, not every one. The data show about 50,000 clones, about 80% seen once. This CDR3 region has 15 residues. CDR1 is SGHVS, CDR2 FNYEAQ, per germline. Trimming took 1 base from V and 5 from J, leaving 14 bases between them. Details on this clone: Its antigen is currently unknown.

Study-level findings and limits: In about 90% of the 16 patients, blood comparison separated tumor from normal breast.

The source material was blood. V gene TRBV7-6 combines with J gene TRBJ1-1; tentatively, D is TRBD1 (6 bases). The TCR comes from a person aged 25 to 39 with breast cancer. The CDR3 sequence is CASSLVSDSETEAFF. The CDR3 coding sequence is TGTGCCAGCAGCTTAGTATCGGACAGCGAGACTGAAGCTTTCTTT.